The clone carrying this T cell receptor (beta chain) was counted once. The sample originates from a study of shared clonotypes between healthy human individuals. The data were produced by immunoSEQ multiplex PCR, yet TCRdb's version contains in-frame clones alone and is incomplete. In the table there are 2 million to 2.5 million clones, 80% to 95% of which are singletons. This sequence originates from a man between 18 and 35 years old in good health. Some clones in this sample may be carry-over from other donors' samples. Sequencing used naive CD4+ T cells from PBMCs. Indicated subset: CD45RA+ positively selected.

This CDR3 reads CASSPQGTGNFDYGYTF. Here the CDR3 DNA reads TGTGCCAGCAGCCCACAAGGGACAGGGAATTTCGACTATGGCTACACCTTC. This rearrangement joins TRBV7-8 to TRBJ1-2; the match to TRBD1 covers 9 bases. This CDR3 comprises 17 residues. V shed 5 bases, J shed 3 bases, and the junction held 13 bases outside the gene matches. Germline values: CDR1 SGHVS, CDR2 FQNEAQ. Filled out from reference TRBV7-8 and TRBJ1-2, the complete variable domain reads GAGVSQSPRYKVAKRGQDVALRCDPISGHVSLFWYQQALGQGPEFLTYFQNEAQLDKSGLPSDRFFAERPEGSVSTLKIQRTQQEDSAVYLCASSPQGTGNFDYGYTFGSGTRLTVV.